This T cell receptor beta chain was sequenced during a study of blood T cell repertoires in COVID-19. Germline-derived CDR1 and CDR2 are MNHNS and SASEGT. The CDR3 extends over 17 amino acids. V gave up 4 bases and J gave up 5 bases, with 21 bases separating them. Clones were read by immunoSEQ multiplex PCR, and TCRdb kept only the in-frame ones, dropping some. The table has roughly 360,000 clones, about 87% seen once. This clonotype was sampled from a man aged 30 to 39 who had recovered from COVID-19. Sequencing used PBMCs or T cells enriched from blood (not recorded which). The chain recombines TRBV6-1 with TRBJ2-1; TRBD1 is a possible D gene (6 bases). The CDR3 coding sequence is TGTGCCAGCAGTGCTGACCCAACAGGGACCCTCAACAATGAGCAGTTCTTC. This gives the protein CASSADPTGTLNNEQFF.